This TCR delta chain was captured in a study of gamma-delta T cells after stem cell transplantation. Points on this clone: The translation of this DNA and the TCRdb protein of a much larger clone differ at residue 4, probably owing to a read error; the protein shown here is translated from the DNA.

Per the germline V gene, CDR1 is GEAIGNYY and CDR2 is EKD. The CDR3 length is 16 residues. TCRdb redid clone calling on the RT-PCR reads using CATT. The sample lists 1,500 to 2,000 delta-chain clones, roughly 8.2% occurring once. The receptor was derived from a human donor. It is not recorded whose cells these are; they may come from a transplant donor. This sequence joins TRDV2 and TRDJ1, with 10 positions matching TRDD3. Sequenced material: gamma-delta T cells. This CDR3 is CACGTVLLGDTDKLIF. The CDR3 DNA sequence: TGTGCCTGTGGCACCGTGTTACTGGGGGATACCGATAAACTCATCTTT.